One sample yielded the 11 T cell receptor beta chains listed below, sequenced in a study of T-cell memory formation after mild COVID-19. MiXCR, run by TCRdb on the 5' RACE reads, gives a single entry per CDR3 protein. The sample lists a few hundred thousand distinct CDR3 sequences, roughly 26% seen once, with 7.5% to 10% in the top ten. Sequenced material: PBMCs or a T cell subset sorted from them (not recorded which). The receptors derive from an adult woman who had mild COVID-19 (a few samples of this study predate the infection). Cell type and time point are not known.

The gene calls are TRBV9 and TRBJ2-3; no clear D. The CDR3 loop spans 17 amino acids. The germline gives CDR1 SGDLS, CDR2 YYNGEE. V was trimmed by 2 bases and J by 3 bases, leaving 19 bases between them. In DNA, the CDR3 is TGTGCCAGCAGCGTCATCAATCCGGACGGATATACAGATACGCAGTATTTT. Residues: CASSVINPDGYTDTQYF.

This clonotype was counted only a few times. The V call is TRBV12-3 or TRBV12-4, the J call TRBJ1-2; D unclear. The V and J ends lost 5 bases and 8 bases respectively, with 27 bases between them. This CDR3 has 17 amino acids. The CDR3 DNA reads TGTGCCAGCAGTAACATATCGGGATCCCTGACGGGAAGGGGCTACACCTTC. It yields the protein CASSNISGSLTGRGYTF.

This clonotype was recorded once. CDR3 coding DNA: TGTGCCACCAGTGATCGAGGGACAGTTTACAATGAGCAGTTCTTC. Its translation: CATSDRGTVYNEQFF. The gene calls are TRBV24-1 and TRBJ2-1, with 7 positions matching TRBD1. Unmatched junction bases numbered 5, after V lost 3 bases and J lost 4 bases. CDR1 and CDR2 from the germline V gene are KGHDR and SFDVKD. CDR3 length: 15 residues.

This chain uses TRBV27 with TRBJ2-3, with TRBD1 matching over 7 bases. Germline V gene sequence: CDR1 MNHEY, CDR2 SMNVEV (reference sequence). The ends lost 6 bases at V and 7 bases at J; junction bases unmatched: 16. The CDR3 covers 16 residues. The CDR3 protein is CASRQRDSSFRNTQYF. CDR3 sequence (DNA): TGTGCCAGCAGACAACGGGACAGCTCTTTTCGTAATACGCAGTATTTT.

The rearrangement joins TRBV11-2 to TRBJ1-2; no clear D gene. The length of the CDR3 is 12 residues. Germline V gene data show CDR1 as SGHAT and CDR2 as FQNNGV. V lost 8 bases to trimming and J lost 9 bases, with 16 bases between them. The DNA for the CDR3 is TGTGCCAGCCGTCGCGTCGGTAGGAGCTACACCTTC. Protein sequence: CASRRVGRSYTF.

The gene calls are TRBV20-1 and TRBJ2-7, with 11 nucleotides matching TRBD2. The V segment lost 0 bases and the J segment 2 bases; nucleotides outside the gene matches: 9. The CDR3 is 17 residues long. Germline loops: CDR1 DFQATT, CDR2 SNEGSKA (reference sequence). The CDR3 DNA follows: TGCAGTGCTAGAGATCCTATTACTAGCGGGAGCCCCTACGAGCAGTACTTC. Residues: CSARDPITSGSPYEQYF.

CDR3 bases: TGTGCCAGCAGCTTGGACAGGCGCCAAGAGACCCAGTACTTC. Its protein is CASSLDRRQETQYF. J is TRBJ2-5 and V is TRBV5-4; possible D gene TRBD1, 5 bases. The germline gives CDR1 SGHNT, CDR2 YYREEE (reference sequence). The V end lost 0 bases, the J end lost 1 base, and 7 bases lay between the germline ends. CDR3 length: 14 amino acids. Looking up the rest from reference TRBV5-4 and TRBJ2-5 gives the full variable domain: ETGVTQSPTHLIKTRGQQVTLRCSSQSGHNTVSWYQQALGQGPQFIFQYYREEENGRGNFPPRFSGLQFPNYSSELNVNALELDDSALYLCASSLDRRQETQYFGPGTRLLVL.

V and J are TRBV15 and TRBJ2-1, with 12 positions matching TRBD1. The CDR3 covers 15 residues. The trim removed 3 bases at V and 6 bases at J, leaving 3 bases unmatched. The germline gives CDR1 LNHNV, CDR2 YYDKDF (reference sequence). The DNA of the CDR3 is TGTGCCACCAGCAGCCGGGACAGGGGGCTCAATGAGCAGTTCTTC. This translates into CATSSRDRGLNEQFF. Full variable domain (missing parts from reference TRBV15 and TRBJ2-1): DAMVIQNPRYQVTQFGKPVTLSCSQTLNHNVMYWYQQKSSQAPKLLFHYYDKDFNNEADTPDNFQSRRPNTSFCFLDIRSPGLGDTAMYLCATSSRDRGLNEQFFGPGTRLTVL.

The V call is TRBV29-1, the J call TRBJ1-2, with 10 bases identical to TRBD1. This CDR3 is built from 14 residues. J was trimmed by 5 bases and V by 3 bases; bases with no gene match: 6. Germline V gene lookup returns CDR1 SQVTM and CDR2 ANQGSEA. CDR3 coding DNA: TGCAGCGTTGAGGGACAGGGGTATAGATATGGCTACACCTTC. Its protein product is CSVEGQGYRYGYTF. Filled out from reference TRBV29-1 and TRBJ1-2, the complete variable domain reads SAVISQKPSRDICQRGTSLTIQCQVDSQVTMMFWYRQQPGQSLTLIATANQGSEATYESGFVIDKFPISRPNLTFSTLTVSNMSPEDSSIYLCSVEGQGYRYGYTFGSGTRLTVV.

This clonotype was seen repeatedly, ten times or more. The chain employs TRBV7-2 and TRBJ2-3, with 7 positions matching TRBD1. V trimming: 5 bases; J trimming: 3 bases; junction bases outside the gene matches: 14. The CDR3 covers 17 residues. The V gene's germline CDR1 is SGHTA and CDR2 FQGNSA. The DNA for the CDR3 is TGTGCCAGCAGCGCAATAGGTCGACAGGGTAGGACAGATACGCAGTATTTT. Translated: CASSAIGRQGRTDTQYF.

V usage is TRBV6-6 and J usage is TRBJ1-6; TRBD1 matches 12 bases. J was trimmed by 10 bases and V by 2 bases; bases with no gene match: 15. Germline lookup yields CDR1 MNHNY and CDR2 SVGAGI (reference sequence). The length of the CDR3 is 19 residues. The CDR3 sequence: CASSYHSDFRDRGRSPLHF. CDR3 DNA sequence: TGTGCCAGCAGTTACCACTCTGATTTCCGGGACAGGGGGCGATCACCCCTCCACTTT.